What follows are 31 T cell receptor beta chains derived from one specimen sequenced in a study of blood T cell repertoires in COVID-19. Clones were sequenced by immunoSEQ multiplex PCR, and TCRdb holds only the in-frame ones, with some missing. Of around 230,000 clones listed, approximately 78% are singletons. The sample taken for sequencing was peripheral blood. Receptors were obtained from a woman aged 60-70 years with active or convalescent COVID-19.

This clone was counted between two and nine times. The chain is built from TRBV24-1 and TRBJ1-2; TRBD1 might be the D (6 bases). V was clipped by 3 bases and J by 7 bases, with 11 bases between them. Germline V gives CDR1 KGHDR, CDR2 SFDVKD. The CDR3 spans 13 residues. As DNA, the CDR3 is TGTGCCACCAGTGATCAGATAGGGGGTGGCTACACCTTC. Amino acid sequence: CATSDQIGGGYTF.

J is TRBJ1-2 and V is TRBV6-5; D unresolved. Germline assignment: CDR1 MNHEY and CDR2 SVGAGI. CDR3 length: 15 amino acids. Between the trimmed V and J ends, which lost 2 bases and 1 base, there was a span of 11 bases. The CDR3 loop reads CASSYDQDFNYGYTF. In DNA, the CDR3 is TGTGCCAGCAGTTACGATCAGGATTTTAACTATGGCTACACCTTC.

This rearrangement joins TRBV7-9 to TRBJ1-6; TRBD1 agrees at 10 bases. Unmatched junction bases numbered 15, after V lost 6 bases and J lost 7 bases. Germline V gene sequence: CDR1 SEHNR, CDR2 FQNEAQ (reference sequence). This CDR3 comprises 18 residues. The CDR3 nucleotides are TGTGCCAGCAGTCAAATTCGACAGGGGGCGCCTCGGAATTCACCCCTCCACTTT. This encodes CASSQIRQGAPRNSPLHF.

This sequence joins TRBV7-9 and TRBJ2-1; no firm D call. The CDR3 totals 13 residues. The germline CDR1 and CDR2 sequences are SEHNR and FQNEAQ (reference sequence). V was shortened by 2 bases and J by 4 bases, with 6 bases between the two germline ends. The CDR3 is CASSLNLYNEQFF. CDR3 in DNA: TGTGCCAGCAGCTTAAACTTGTACAATGAGCAGTTCTTC.

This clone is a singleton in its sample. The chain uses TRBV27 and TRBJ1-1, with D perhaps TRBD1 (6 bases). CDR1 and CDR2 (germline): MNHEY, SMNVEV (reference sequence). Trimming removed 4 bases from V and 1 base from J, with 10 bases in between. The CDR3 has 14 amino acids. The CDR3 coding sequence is TGTGCCAGCAGTTGGGGGGGCCCGAACACTGAAGCTTTCTTT. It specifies CASSWGGPNTEAFF.

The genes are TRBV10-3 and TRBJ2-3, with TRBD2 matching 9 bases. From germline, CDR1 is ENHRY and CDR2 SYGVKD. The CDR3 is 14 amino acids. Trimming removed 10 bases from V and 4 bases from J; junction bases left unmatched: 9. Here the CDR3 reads CASATSGGADTQYF. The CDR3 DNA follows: TGTGCCAGCGCGACTAGCGGCGGTGCAGATACGCAGTATTTT.

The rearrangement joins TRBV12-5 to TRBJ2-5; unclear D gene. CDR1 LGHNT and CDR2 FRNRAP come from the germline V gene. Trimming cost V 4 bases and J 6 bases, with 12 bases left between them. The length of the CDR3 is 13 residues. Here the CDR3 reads CASGYQVHQTQYF. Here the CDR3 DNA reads TGTGCTAGTGGTTATCAGGTTCACCAGACCCAGTACTTC. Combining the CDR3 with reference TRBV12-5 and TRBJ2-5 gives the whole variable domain DARVTQTPRHKVTEMGQEVTMRCQPILGHNTVFWYRQTMMQGLELLAYFRNRAPLDDSGMPKDRFSAEMPDATLATLKIQPSEPRDSAVYFCASGYQVHQTQYFGPGTRLLVL.

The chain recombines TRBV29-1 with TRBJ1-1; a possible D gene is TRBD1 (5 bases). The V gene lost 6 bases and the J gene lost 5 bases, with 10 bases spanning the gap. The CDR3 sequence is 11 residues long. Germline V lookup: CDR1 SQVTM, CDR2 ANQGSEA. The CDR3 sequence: CSVAGTTEAFF. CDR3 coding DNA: TGCAGCGTCGCAGGGACTACTGAAGCTTTCTTT.

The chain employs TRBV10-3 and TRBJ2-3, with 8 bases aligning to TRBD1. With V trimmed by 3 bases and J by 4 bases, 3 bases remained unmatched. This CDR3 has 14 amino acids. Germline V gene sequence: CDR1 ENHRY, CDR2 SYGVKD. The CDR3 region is CAISESGGPDTQYF. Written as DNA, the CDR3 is TGTGCCATCAGTGAATCAGGGGGCCCAGATACGCAGTATTTT.

CDR3 DNA sequence: TGTGCCTGGAGTGCACAGGGTGCAACTAATGAAAAACTGTTTTTT. As protein: CAWSAQGATNEKLFF. This chain uses TRBV30 with TRBJ1-4, with a weak D call TRBD1 (6 bases). The CDR3 consists of 15 residues. Trimming cost V 1 base and J 0 bases, with 9 bases left between them. The germline CDR1 and CDR2 sequences are GTSNPN and SVGIG (reference sequence).

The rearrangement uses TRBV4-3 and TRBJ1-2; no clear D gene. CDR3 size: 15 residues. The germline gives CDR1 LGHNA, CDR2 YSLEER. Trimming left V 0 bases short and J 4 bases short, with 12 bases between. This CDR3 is CASSQDITDPYGYTF. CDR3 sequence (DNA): TGCGCCAGCAGCCAAGACATAACAGATCCCTATGGCTACACCTTC.

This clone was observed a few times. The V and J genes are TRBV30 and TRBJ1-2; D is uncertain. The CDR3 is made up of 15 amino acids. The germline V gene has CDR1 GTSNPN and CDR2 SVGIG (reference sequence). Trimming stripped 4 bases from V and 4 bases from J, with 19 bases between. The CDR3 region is CAWTIGLPGGYGYTF. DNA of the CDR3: TGTGCCTGGACTATCGGACTCCCCGGCGGCTATGGCTACACCTTC.

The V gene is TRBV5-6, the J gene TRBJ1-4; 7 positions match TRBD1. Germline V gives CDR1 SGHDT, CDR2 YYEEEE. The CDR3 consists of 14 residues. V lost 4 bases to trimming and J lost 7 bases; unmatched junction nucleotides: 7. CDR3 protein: CASSRGQTGEKLFF. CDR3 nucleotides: TGTGCCAGCAGCCGGGGACAGACGGGTGAAAAACTGTTTTTT.

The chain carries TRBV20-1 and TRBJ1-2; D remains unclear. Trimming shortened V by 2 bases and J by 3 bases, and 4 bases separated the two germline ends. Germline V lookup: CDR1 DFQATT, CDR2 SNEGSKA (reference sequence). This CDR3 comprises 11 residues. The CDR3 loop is CSARRDYGYTF. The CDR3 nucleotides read TGCAGTGCTAGACGCGACTATGGCTACACCTTC.

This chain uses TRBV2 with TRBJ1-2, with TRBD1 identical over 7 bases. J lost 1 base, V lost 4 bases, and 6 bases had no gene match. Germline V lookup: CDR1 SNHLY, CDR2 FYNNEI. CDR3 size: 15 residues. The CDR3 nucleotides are TGTGCCAGCAGTGCTTCGGCAGGGGGTAACTATGGCTACACCTTC. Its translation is CASSASAGGNYGYTF.

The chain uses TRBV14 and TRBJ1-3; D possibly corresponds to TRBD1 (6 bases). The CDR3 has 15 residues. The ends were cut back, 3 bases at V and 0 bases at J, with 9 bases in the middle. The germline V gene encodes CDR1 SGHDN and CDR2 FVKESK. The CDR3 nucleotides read TGTGCCAGCAGCCAGGGGGCCAGCTCTGGAAACACCATATATTTT. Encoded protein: CASSQGASSGNTIYF.

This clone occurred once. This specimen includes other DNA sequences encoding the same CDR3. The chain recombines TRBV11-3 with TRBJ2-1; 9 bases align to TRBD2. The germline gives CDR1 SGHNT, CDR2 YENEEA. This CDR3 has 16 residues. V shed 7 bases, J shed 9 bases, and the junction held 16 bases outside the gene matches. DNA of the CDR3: TGTGCCAGCACCCCAGGGACGGCGGGGGGGCCGAGTGAGCAGTTCTTC. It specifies CASTPGTAGGPSEQFF.

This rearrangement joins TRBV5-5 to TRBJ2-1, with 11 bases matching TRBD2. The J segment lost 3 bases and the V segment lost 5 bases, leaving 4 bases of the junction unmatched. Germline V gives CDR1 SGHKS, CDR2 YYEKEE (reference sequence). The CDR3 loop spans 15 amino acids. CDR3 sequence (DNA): TGTGCCAGCAGTTCGCTAGCGGGGGGCTACAATGAGCAGTTCTTC. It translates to CASSSLAGGYNEQFF.

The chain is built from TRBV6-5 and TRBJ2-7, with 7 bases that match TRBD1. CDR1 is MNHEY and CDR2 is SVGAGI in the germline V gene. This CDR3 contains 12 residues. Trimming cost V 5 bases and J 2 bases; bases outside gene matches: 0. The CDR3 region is CASSQGAYEQYF. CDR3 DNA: TGTGCCAGCAGTCAGGGGGCCTACGAGCAGTACTTC.

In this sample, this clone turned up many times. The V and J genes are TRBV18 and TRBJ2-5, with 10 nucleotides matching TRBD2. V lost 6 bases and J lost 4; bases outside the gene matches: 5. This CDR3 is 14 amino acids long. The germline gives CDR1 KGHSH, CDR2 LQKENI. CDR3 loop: CASSPGLAPETQYF. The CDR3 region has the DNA TGTGCCAGCTCCCCGGGACTAGCGCCAGAGACCCAGTACTTC.

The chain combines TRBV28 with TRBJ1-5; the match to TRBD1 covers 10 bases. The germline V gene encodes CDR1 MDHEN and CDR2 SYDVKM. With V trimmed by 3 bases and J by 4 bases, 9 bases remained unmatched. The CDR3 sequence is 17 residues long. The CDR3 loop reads CASSLLGQGPINQPQHF. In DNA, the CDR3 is TGTGCCAGCAGTTTGCTGGGACAGGGGCCCATTAATCAGCCCCAGCATTTT.

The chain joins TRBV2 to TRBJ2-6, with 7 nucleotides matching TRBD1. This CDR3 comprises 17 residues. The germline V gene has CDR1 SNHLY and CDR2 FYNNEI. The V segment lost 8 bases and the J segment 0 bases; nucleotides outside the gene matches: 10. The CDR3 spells CASAAAGGASGANVLTF. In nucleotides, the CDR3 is TGTGCCAGCGCCGCGGCAGGGGGTGCCTCTGGGGCCAACGTCCTGACTTTC. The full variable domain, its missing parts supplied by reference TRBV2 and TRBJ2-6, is EPEVTQTPSHQVTQMGQEVILRCVPISNHLYFYWYRQILGQKVEFLVSFYNNEISEKSEIFDDQFSVERPDGSNFTLKIRSTKLEDSAMYFCASAAAGGASGANVLTFGAGSRLTVL.

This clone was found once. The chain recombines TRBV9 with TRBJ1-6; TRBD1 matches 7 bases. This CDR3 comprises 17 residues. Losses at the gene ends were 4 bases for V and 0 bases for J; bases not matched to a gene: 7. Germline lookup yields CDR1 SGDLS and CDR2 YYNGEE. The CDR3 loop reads CASSPSTGISYNSPLHF. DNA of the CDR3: TGTGCCAGCAGCCCCTCGACAGGGATCTCCTATAATTCACCCCTCCACTTT. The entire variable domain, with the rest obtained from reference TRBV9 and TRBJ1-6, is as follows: DSGVTQTPKHLITATGQRVTLRCSPRSGDLSVYWYQQSLDQGLQFLIQYYNGEERAKGNILERFSAQQFPDLHSELNLSSLELGDSALYFCASSPSTGISYNSPLHFGNGTRLTVT.

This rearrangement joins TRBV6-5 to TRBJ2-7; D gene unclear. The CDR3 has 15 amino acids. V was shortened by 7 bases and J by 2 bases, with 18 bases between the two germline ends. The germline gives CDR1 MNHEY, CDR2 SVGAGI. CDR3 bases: TGTGCCAGCACCCTTACTGTGGCCCAGGCCTACGAGCAGTACTTC. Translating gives CASTLTVAQAYEQYF.

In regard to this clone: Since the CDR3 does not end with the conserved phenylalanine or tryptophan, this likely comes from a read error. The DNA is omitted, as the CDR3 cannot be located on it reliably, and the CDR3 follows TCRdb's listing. CDR3 in amino acids: CAWSVQGAPPFL. This chain joins TRBV30 and TRBJ1-2; TRBD1 is the table's D call, not checked against the DNA. In germline, CDR1 is GTSNPN, CDR2 SVGIG (reference sequence). The CDR3 is 12 residues long, ends included.

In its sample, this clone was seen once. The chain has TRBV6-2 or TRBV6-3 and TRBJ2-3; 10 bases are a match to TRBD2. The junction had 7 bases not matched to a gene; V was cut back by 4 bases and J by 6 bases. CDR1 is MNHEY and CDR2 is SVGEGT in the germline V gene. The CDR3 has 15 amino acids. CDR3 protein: CASSSSGGARDTQYF. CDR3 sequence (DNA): TGTGCCAGCAGTTCTAGCGGGGGAGCACGGGATACGCAGTATTTT.

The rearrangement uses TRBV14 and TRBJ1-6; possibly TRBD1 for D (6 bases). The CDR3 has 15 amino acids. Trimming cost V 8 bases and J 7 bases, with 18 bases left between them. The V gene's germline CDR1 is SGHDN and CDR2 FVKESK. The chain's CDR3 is CASANGGAKNSPLHF. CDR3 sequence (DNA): TGTGCCAGCGCGAATGGGGGGGCGAAGAATTCACCCCTCCACTTT.

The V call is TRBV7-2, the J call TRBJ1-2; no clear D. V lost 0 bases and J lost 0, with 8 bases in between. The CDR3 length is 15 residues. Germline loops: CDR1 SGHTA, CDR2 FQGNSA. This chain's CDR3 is CASSLATLPNYGYTF. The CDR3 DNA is TGTGCCAGCAGCTTAGCTACGCTACCTAACTATGGCTACACCTTC.

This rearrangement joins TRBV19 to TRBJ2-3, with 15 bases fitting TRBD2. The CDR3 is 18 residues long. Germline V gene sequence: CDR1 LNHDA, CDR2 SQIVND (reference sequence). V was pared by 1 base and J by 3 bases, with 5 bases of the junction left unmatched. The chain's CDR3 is CASSIAGLAGGLTDTQYF. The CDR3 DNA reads TGTGCCAGTAGTATAGCGGGACTAGCGGGGGGCTTGACAGATACGCAGTATTTT.

The CDR3 nucleotides are TGTGCCAGCAGCTCCCTTGCGGGGGGCGGGGAGCTGTTTTTT. As protein: CASSSLAGGGELFF. This sequence joins TRBV7-9 and TRBJ2-2, with 8 bases lining up with TRBD2. The CDR3 length is 14 residues. V dropped 4 bases and J dropped 7; count of bases not matched to a gene: 5. Looked up from germline, CDR1 is SEHNR and CDR2 is FQNEAQ (reference sequence).

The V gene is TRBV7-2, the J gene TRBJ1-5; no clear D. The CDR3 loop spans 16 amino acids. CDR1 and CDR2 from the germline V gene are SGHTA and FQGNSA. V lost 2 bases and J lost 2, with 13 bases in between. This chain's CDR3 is CASSLRTGVGNQPQHF. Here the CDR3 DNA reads TGTGCCAGCAGCTTACGGACCGGGGTTGGCAATCAGCCCCAGCATTTT.